Listed below are T cell receptor beta chains from one sample, sequenced in a study of blood T cell repertoires in COVID-19. Some clones are missing from TCRdb's copy, which holds only in-frame ones; the method was immunoSEQ multiplex PCR. Among roughly 170,000 clones listed, around 80% were seen once. Sequenced input: PBMCs or T cells enriched from blood (not recorded which). Every receptor here comes from a woman in her forties or fifties who had recovered from COVID-19. Both conserved end residues are part of each CDR3. The D gene is left open where the match is weak. Not all rows give a size; the values are once, few, many and, for expanded clones, a class.

v_call: TRBV29-1; d_call: TRBD1; clone_size: NA; j_call: TRBJ1-2; cdr3_nt: TGCAGCGTCCTGACAGGGAGAAACTATGGCTACACCTTC; cdr3_aa: CSVLTGRNYGYTF
v_call: TRBV6-5; d_call: NA; clone_size: NA; j_call: TRBJ1-5; cdr3_nt: TGTGCCAGCAGTTCGTCAGGGTTGGGCAATCAGCCCCAGCATTTT; cdr3_aa: CASSSSGLGNQPQHF
v_call: TRBV5-3; d_call: NA; clone_size: NA; j_call: TRBJ2-1; cdr3_nt: TGTGCCCGGCACTTTAGGGGATTGGAGCAGTTCTTC; cdr3_aa: CARHFRGLEQFF
v_call: TRBV9; d_call: NA; clone_size: NA; j_call: TRBJ2-3; cdr3_nt: TGTGCCAGCAGCAATATCCCACGGTACGTCGGCACAGATACGCAGTATTTT; cdr3_aa: CASSNIPRYVGTDTQYF
v_call: TRBV11-2; d_call: NA; clone_size: NA; j_call: TRBJ1-2; cdr3_nt: TGTGCCAGCAGCTTCGGCGAGGCCTCACTTGGCTACACCTTC; cdr3_aa: CASSFGEASLGYTF
v_call: TRBV4-3; d_call: NA; clone_size: few; j_call: TRBJ2-7; cdr3_nt: TGCGCCAGCAGCCAGGACAGCCGCACCTACGAGCAGTACTTC; cdr3_aa: CASSQDSRTYEQYF
v_call: TRBV19; d_call: NA; clone_size: NA; j_call: TRBJ1-1; cdr3_nt: TGTGCCAGTAGTAGACTGGCGAACACTGAAGCTTTCTTT; cdr3_aa: CASSRLANTEAFF
v_call: TRBV29-1; d_call: TRBD2; clone_size: NA; j_call: TRBJ2-1; cdr3_nt: TGCAGCGTTGTGGTGGCCGGGACTAGCGGGAGAATAGTCATCTACAATGAGCAGTTCTTC; cdr3_aa: CSVVVAGTSGRIVIYNEQFF
v_call: TRBV28; d_call: TRBD1; clone_size: NA; j_call: TRBJ2-2; cdr3_nt: TGTGCCAGCCGTCGGACAGGCGTATTAAGCACCGGGGAGCTGTTTTTT; cdr3_aa: CASRRTGVLSTGELFF
v_call: TRBV28; d_call: NA; clone_size: NA; j_call: TRBJ2-4; cdr3_nt: TGTGCCAGCAGTTTGCCGGTGGCCAAAAACATTCAGTACTTC; cdr3_aa: CASSLPVAKNIQYF
v_call: TRBV18; d_call: TRBD2; clone_size: NA; j_call: TRBJ2-7; cdr3_nt: TGTGCCACTAAGTTGGGAGGGGCTACTTACGAGCAGTACTTC; cdr3_aa: CATKLGGATYEQYF
v_call: TRBV4-1; d_call: TRBD2; clone_size: NA; j_call: TRBJ2-5; cdr3_nt: TGCGCCAGCAGCCAGGGACCGACTAGCGGGAGTTCCCCCCAGTACTTC; cdr3_aa: CASSQGPTSGSSPQYF
v_call: TRBV28; d_call: NA; clone_size: many; j_call: TRBJ1-2; cdr3_nt: TGTGCCAGCAGTTTATCACAAGACTATGGCTACACCTTC; cdr3_aa: CASSLSQDYGYTF
v_call: TRBV28; d_call: NA; clone_size: NA; j_call: TRBJ1-2; cdr3_nt: TGTGCCAGCACCTCTCGGACAGATGGCTACACCTTC; cdr3_aa: CASTSRTDGYTF
v_call: TRBV19; d_call: NA; clone_size: NA; j_call: TRBJ2-6; cdr3_nt: TGTGCCAGTAGTATTGAACACTCTGGGGCCAACGTCCTGACTTTC; cdr3_aa: CASSIEHSGANVLTF
v_call: TRBV11-3; d_call: TRBD1; clone_size: NA; j_call: TRBJ2-7; cdr3_nt: TGTGCCAGCAGCGACAGGGACAAATACTACGAGCAGTACTTC; cdr3_aa: CASSDRDKYYEQYF
v_call: TRBV15; d_call: TRBD1; clone_size: NA; j_call: TRBJ2-1; cdr3_nt: TGTGCCACCAGCAGCCGGGACAGCAACTACAATGAGCAGTTCTTC; cdr3_aa: CATSSRDSNYNEQFF
v_call: TRBV9; d_call: NA; clone_size: NA; j_call: TRBJ2-1; cdr3_nt: TGTGCCAGCGGTACGCTCGGGAGAAACAATGAGCAGTTCTTC; cdr3_aa: CASGTLGRNNEQFF
v_call: TRBV4-1; d_call: NA; clone_size: NA; j_call: TRBJ2-1; cdr3_nt: TGCGCCAGCAGCCCAAATATAGCGGAGAGCTCCTACAATGAGCAGTTCTTC; cdr3_aa: CASSPNIAESSYNEQFF
v_call: TRBV19; d_call: NA; clone_size: NA; j_call: TRBJ2-1; cdr3_nt: TGTGCCAGTAGTACGGGGAGGCAAGGCAATGAGCAGTTCTTC; cdr3_aa: CASSTGRQGNEQFF
v_call: TRBV6-5; d_call: TRBD2; clone_size: NA; j_call: TRBJ2-7; cdr3_nt: TGTGCCAGCAGTTACGGTGCGGGAGTCGGCGAGCAGTACTTC; cdr3_aa: CASSYGAGVGEQYF
v_call: TRBV18; d_call: TRBD2; clone_size: NA; j_call: TRBJ2-2; cdr3_nt: TGTGCCAGCTCACCTCAAGCTAGCGGGAGGGCCGTAGCGAACACCGGGGAGCTGTTTTTT; cdr3_aa: CASSPQASGRAVANTGELFF
v_call: TRBV28; d_call: NA; clone_size: few; j_call: TRBJ1-5; cdr3_nt: TGTGCCAGCAGTTTACCCAGGCTTAGCAATCAGCCCCAGCATTTT; cdr3_aa: CASSLPRLSNQPQHF
v_call: TRBV5-1; d_call: TRBD1; clone_size: NA; j_call: TRBJ2-1; cdr3_nt: TGCGCCAGCAGCTTGGTCACAGGGGGCTCCTACAATGAGCAGTTCTTC; cdr3_aa: CASSLVTGGSYNEQFF
v_call: TRBV5-4; d_call: NA; clone_size: NA; j_call: TRBJ2-5; cdr3_nt: TGTGCCAGCAGCCCGAAGACTAGAGAAGAGACCCAGTACTTC; cdr3_aa: CASSPKTREETQYF
v_call: TRBV30; d_call: TRBD2; clone_size: NA; j_call: TRBJ2-5; cdr3_nt: TGTTCTCGGGAGGAGGGAGAGACCCAGTACTTC; cdr3_aa: CSREEGETQYF
v_call: TRBV14; d_call: TRBD1; clone_size: NA; j_call: TRBJ1-4; cdr3_nt: TGTGCCAGCAGCAAGGGGGCGCAGACTGTTTTTTTT; cdr3_aa: CASSKGAQTVFF